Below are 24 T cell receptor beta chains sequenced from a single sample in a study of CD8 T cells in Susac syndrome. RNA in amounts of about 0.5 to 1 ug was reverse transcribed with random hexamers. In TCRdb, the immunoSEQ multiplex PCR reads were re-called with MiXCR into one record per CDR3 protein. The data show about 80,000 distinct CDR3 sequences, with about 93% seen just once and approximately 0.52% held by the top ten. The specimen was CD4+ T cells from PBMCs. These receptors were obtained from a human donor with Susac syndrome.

The chain's CDR3 is CASSQREALEQFF. The CDR3 DNA follows: TGTGCCAGCAGCCAACGGGAGGCACTCGAGCAGTTCTTC. The chain links TRBV12-3 or TRBV12-4 to TRBJ2-1; 7 bases are shared with TRBD2. The trim removed 6 bases at V and 10 bases at J, leaving 9 bases unmatched. The CDR3 runs to 13 residues.

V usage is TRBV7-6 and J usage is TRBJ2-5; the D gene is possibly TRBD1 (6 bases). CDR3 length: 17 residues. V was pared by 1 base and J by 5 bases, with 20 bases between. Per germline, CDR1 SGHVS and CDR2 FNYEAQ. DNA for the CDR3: TGTGCCAGCAGCTTAGGGACGAGAGGGGGAGCGCGCGAGACCCAGTACTTC. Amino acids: CASSLGTRGGARETQYF. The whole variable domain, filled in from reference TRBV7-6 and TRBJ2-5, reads GAGVSQSPRYKVTKRGQDVALRCDPISGHVSLYWYRQALGQGPEFLTYFNYEAQQDKSGLPNDRFSAERPEGSISTLTIQRTEQRDSAMYRCASSLGTRGGARETQYFGPGTRLLVL.

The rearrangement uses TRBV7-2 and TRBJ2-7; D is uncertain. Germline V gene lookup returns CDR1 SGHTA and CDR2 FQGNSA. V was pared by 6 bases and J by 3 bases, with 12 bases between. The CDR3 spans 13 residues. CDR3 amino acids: CASSLDLGYEQYF. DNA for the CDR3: TGTGCCAGCAGTCTGGACCTAGGCTACGAGCAGTACTTC. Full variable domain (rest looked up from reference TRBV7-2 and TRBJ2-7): GAGVSQSPSNKVTEKGKDVELRCDPISGHTALYWYRQSLGQGLEFLIYFQGNSAPDKSGLPSDRFSAERTGGSVSTLTIQRTQQEDSAVYLCASSLDLGYEQYFGPGTRLTVT.

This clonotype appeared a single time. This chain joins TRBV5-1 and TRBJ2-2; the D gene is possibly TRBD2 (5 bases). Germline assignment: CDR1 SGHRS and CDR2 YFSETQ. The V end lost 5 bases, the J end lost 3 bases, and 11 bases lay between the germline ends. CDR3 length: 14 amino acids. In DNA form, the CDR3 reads TGCGCCAGCAGTATCGTCGGGGACACCGGGGAGCTGTTTTTT. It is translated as CASSIVGDTGELFF.

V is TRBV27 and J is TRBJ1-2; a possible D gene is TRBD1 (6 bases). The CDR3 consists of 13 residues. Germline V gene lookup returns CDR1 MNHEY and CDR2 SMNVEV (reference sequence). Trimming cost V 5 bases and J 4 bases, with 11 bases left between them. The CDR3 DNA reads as TGTGCCAGCAGTGGGGGGCTGGGCTATGGCTACACCTTC. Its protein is CASSGGLGYGYTF.

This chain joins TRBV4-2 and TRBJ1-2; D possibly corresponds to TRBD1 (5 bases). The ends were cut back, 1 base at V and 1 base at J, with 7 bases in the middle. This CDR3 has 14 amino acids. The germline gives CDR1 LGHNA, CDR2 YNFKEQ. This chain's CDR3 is CASSQGGVNYGYTF. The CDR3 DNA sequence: TGTGCCAGCAGCCAAGGAGGGGTTAACTATGGCTACACCTTC.

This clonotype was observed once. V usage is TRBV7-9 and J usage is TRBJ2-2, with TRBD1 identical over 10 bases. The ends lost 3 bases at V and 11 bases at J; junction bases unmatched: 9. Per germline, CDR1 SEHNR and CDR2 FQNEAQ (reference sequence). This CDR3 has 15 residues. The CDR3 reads CASSFLGTGVGELFF. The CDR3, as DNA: TGTGCCAGCAGCTTTCTCGGGACAGGGGTCGGCGAGCTGTTTTTT.

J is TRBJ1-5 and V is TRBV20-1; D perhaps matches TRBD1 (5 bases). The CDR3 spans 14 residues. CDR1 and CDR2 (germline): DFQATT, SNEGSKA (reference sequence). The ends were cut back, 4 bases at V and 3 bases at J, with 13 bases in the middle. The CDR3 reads CSANKMGTNQPQHF. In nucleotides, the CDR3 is TGCAGTGCTAACAAAATGGGGACCAATCAGCCCCAGCATTTT.

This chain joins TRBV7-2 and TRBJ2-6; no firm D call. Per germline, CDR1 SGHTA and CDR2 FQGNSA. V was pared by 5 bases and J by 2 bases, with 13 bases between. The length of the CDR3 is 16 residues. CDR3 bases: TGTGCCAGCAGCCAAAGGTCGACCCCTGGGGCCAACGTCCTGACTTTC. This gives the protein CASSQRSTPGANVLTF.

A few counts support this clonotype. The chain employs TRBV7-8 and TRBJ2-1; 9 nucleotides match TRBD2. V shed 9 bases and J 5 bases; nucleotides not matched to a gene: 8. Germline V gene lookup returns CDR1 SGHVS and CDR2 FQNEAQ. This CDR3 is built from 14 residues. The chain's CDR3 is CASKIGTSNNEQFF. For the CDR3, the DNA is TGTGCCAGTAAGATCGGGACTAGCAACAATGAGCAGTTCTTC.

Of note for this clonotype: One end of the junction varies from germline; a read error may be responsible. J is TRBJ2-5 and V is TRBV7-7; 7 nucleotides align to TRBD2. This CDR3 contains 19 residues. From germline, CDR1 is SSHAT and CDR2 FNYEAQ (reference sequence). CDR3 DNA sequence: TGTGCTAGCAGCCCAGCGAGCGGGATGCCCGGGATGGTTGGGGAGACCCAGTACTTC. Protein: CASSPASGMPGMVGETQYF. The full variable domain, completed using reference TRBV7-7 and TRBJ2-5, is GAGVSQSPRYKVTKRGQDVTLRCDPISSHATLYWYQQALGQGPEFLTYFNYEAQPDKSGLPSDRFSAERPEGSISTLTIQRTEQRDSAMYRCASSPASGMPGMVGETQYFGPGTRLLVL.

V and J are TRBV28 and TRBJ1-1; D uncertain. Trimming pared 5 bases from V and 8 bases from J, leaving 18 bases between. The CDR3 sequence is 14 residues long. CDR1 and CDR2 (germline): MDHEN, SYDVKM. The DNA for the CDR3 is TGTGCCAGCAGTCCCCTTTCGGCAGTGGGAGAAGCTTTCTTT. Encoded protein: CASSPLSAVGEAFF. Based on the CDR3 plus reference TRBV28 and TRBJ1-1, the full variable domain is DVKVTQSSRYLVKRTGEKVFLECVQDMDHENMFWYRQDPGLGLRLIYFSYDVKMKEKGDIPEGYSVSREKKERFSLILESASTNQTSMYLCASSPLSAVGEAFFGQGTRLTVV.

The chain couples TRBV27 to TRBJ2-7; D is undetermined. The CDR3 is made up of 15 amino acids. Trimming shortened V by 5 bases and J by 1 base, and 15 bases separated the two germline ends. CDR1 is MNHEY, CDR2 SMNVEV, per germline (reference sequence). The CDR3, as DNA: TGTGCCAGCAGTAAGCAACCCGACGTTTCCTACGAGCAGTACTTC. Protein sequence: CASSKQPDVSYEQYF.

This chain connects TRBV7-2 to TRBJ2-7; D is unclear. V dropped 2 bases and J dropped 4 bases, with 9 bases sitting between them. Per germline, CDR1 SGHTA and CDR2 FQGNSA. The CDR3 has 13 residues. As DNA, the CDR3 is TGTGCCAGCAGCTTAACCCAGCCTTACGAGCAGTACTTC. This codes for CASSLTQPYEQYF.

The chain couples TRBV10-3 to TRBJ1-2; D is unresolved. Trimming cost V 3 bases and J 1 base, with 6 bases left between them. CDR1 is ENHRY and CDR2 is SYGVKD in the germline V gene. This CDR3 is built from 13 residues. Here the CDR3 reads CAISDGVNYGYTF. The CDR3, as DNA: TGTGCCATCAGTGACGGAGTTAACTATGGCTACACCTTC.

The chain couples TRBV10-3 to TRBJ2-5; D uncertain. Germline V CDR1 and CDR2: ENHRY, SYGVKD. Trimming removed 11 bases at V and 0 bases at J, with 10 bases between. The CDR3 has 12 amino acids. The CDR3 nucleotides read TGTGCCTCCTCAACGTACCAAGAGACCCAGTACTTC. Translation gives CASSTYQETQYF.

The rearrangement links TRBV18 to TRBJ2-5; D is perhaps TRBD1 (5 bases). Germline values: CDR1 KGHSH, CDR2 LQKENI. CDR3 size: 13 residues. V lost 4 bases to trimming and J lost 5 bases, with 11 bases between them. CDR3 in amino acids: CASSLQGYETQYF. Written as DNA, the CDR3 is TGTGCCAGCTCACTTCAGGGATACGAGACCCAGTACTTC.

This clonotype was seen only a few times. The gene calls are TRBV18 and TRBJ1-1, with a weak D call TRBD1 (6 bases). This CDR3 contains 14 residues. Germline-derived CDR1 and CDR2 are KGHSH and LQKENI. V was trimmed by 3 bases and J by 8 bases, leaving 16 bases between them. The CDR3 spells CASSPPGDRTEAFF. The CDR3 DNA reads TGTGCCAGCTCACCGCCAGGCGACAGGACCGAAGCTTTCTTT.

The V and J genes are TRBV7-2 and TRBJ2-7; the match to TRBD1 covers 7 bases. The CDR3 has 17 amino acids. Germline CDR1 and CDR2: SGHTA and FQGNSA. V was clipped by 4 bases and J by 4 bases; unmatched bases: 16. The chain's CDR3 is CASSWLDRLDLGYEQYF. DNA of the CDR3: TGTGCCAGCAGCTGGCTGGACAGGCTCGATTTAGGGTACGAGCAGTACTTC. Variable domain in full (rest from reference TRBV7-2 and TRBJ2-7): GAGVSQSPSNKVTEKGKDVELRCDPISGHTALYWYRQSLGQGLEFLIYFQGNSAPDKSGLPSDRFSAERTGGSVSTLTIQRTQQEDSAVYLCASSWLDRLDLGYEQYFGPGTRLTVT.

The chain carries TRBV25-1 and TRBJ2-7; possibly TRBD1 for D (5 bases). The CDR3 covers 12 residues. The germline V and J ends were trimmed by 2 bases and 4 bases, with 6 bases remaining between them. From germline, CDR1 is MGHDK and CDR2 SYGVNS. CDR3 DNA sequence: TGTGCCAGCAGTGAACAGGGATACGAGCAGTACTTC. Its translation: CASSEQGYEQYF.

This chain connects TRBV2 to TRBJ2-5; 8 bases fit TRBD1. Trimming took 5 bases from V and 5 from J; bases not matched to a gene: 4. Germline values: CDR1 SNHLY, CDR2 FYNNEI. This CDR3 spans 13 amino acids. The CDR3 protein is CASSRTGTETQYF. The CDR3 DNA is TGTGCCAGCAGTAGGACAGGGACGGAGACCCAGTACTTC.

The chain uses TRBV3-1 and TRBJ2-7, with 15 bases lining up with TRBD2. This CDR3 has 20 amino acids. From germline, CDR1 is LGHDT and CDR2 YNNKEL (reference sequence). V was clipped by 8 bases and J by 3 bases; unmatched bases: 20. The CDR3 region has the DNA TGTGCCAGCCCCAGGGGGTTGATGGGACTAGCGGGGGGATCGGGCTACGAGCAGTACTTC. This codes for CASPRGLMGLAGGSGYEQYF.

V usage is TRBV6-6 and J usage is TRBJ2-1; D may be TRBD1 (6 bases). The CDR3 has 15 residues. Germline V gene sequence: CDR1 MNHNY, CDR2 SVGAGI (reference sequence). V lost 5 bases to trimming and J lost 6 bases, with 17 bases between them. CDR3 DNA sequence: TGTGCCAGCAGTCAGCCCCGGGGACAAGGCAATGAGCAGTTCTTC. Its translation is CASSQPRGQGNEQFF.

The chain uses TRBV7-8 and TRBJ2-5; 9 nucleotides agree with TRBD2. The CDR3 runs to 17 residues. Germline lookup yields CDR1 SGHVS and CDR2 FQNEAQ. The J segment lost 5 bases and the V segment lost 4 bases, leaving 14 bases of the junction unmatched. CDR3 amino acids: CASSSPLTSGRTETQYF. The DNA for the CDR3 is TGTGCCAGCAGCTCTCCCCTAACTAGCGGGCGAACGGAGACCCAGTACTTC.